Below, 13 T cell receptor beta chains from the same sample are listed, as sequenced in a study of response to subunit inactivated influenza vaccine. MiXCR, run by TCRdb on the RT-PCR reads, gives a single entry per CDR3 protein. The profile shows around 250,000 distinct CDR3 sequences, 9.5% to 15% of them singletons. This material consisted of non-naive T cells sorted from PBMCs, taken 14 to 15 days before vaccination. The source is a man aged 50-60 years who received an inactivated influenza vaccine.

This clonotype was found many times. V gene TRBV10-3 combines with J gene TRBJ1-4; the match to TRBD1 covers 8 bases. The V segment lost 6 bases and the J segment 8 bases; nucleotides outside the gene matches: 11. The CDR3 extends over 15 amino acids. Germline V lookup: CDR1 ENHRY, CDR2 SYGVKD. The chain's CDR3 is CAISYDRGGIEKLFF. Written as DNA, the CDR3 is TGTGCCATCAGCTACGACAGGGGTGGGATCGAAAAACTGTTTTTT.

This clonotype was detected only a few times. This chain links TRBV27 with TRBJ2-7; D is uncertain. Germline V gives CDR1 MNHEY, CDR2 SMNVEV (reference sequence). CDR3 length: 13 residues. V dropped 9 bases and J dropped 0 bases, with 12 bases sitting between them. This CDR3 reads CASGKRSSYEQYF. The CDR3, as DNA: TGTGCCAGTGGGAAAAGGAGCTCCTACGAGCAGTACTTC.

Here the CDR3 reads CASSRPEGYNTYEQYF. CDR3 DNA: TGTGCCAGCAGTCGTCCCGAAGGGTATAACACCTACGAGCAGTACTTC. The rearrangement uses TRBV28 and TRBJ2-7; no reliable D call. The CDR3 has 16 amino acids. The V and J ends lost 5 bases and 2 bases respectively, with 19 bases between them. Germline V lookup: CDR1 MDHEN, CDR2 SYDVKM.

This clonotype has more than one count but fewer than ten. This chain uses TRBV12-3 or TRBV12-4 with TRBJ2-7, with D possibly matching TRBD1 (6 bases). The CDR3 loop spans 13 amino acids. V dropped 3 bases and J dropped 6 bases, with 12 bases sitting between them. The CDR3 coding sequence is TGTGCCAGCAGTTTTTCGGCAGGGGCCGAGCAGTACTTC. Amino acids: CASSFSAGAEQYF.

The chain recombines TRBV7-8 with TRBJ1-6; tentatively, D is TRBD1 (6 bases). This CDR3 contains 14 residues. The germline CDR1 and CDR2 sequences are SGHVS and FQNEAQ. Trimming shortened V by 5 bases and J by 10 bases, and 15 bases separated the two germline ends. The CDR3 DNA follows: TGTGCCAGCAGCCCGCGACAGGAGCGGTCACCCCTCCACTTT. Its protein is CASSPRQERSPLHF.

The CDR3 DNA reads as TGTGCCAGCAGTCTGACGGGAGGAGTGCAGTTCTTC. Protein: CASSLTGGVQFF. This rearrangement joins TRBV2 to TRBJ2-1; 7 bases match TRBD2. Germline V gene lookup returns CDR1 SNHLY and CDR2 FYNNEI. CDR3 length: 12 amino acids. The J segment lost 12 bases and the V segment lost 5 bases, leaving 7 bases of the junction unmatched.

A few counts support this clonotype. The chain is built from TRBV7-7 and TRBJ2-2, with D possibly being TRBD2 (7 bases). Trimming took 2 bases from V and 4 from J, leaving 14 bases between them. CDR3 length equals 16 residues. Germline V gene lookup returns CDR1 SSHAT and CDR2 FNYEAQ (reference sequence). The CDR3 reads CASSLPSGRGTGELFF. CDR3 nucleotides: TGTGCCAGCAGCTTACCTAGCGGCAGGGGCACCGGGGAGCTGTTTTTT.

There are a few counts of this clonotype. The genes are TRBV5-1 and TRBJ2-3, with D possibly being TRBD1 (7 bases). The CDR3 length is 15 residues. The V and J ends lost 5 bases and 2 bases respectively, with 15 bases between them. The germline V gene has CDR1 SGHRS and CDR2 YFSETQ. The CDR3 DNA reads as TGCGCCAGCAGGTGGCAGGGGGGTGCCACAGATACGCAGTATTTT. The encoded protein is CASRWQGGATDTQYF.

This clonotype turned up a few times. This rearrangement joins TRBV14 to TRBJ1-6; weak D call: TRBD1 (6 bases). The CDR3 extends over 15 amino acids. Germline V gene sequence: CDR1 SGHDN, CDR2 FVKESK. V dropped 2 bases and J dropped 7 bases, with 12 bases sitting between them. The CDR3 sequence: CASSQFFQGNSPLHF. The CDR3 DNA follows: TGTGCCAGCAGCCAATTTTTCCAGGGGAATTCACCCCTCCACTTT. Full variable domain (rest looked up from reference TRBV14 and TRBJ1-6): EAGVTQFPSHSVIEKGQTVTLRCDPISGHDNLYWYRRVMGKEIKFLLHFVKESKQDESGMPNNRFLAERTGGTYSTLKVQPAELEDSGVYFCASSQFFQGNSPLHFGNGTRLTVT.

The chain joins TRBV6-5 to TRBJ1-2; D not resolved. Germline CDR1 and CDR2: MNHEY and SVGAGI. The germline V and J ends were trimmed by 0 bases and 4 bases, with 12 bases remaining between them. The CDR3 has 15 amino acids. CDR3 region: CASSYSRFFPYGYTF. The CDR3 nucleotides are TGTGCCAGCAGTTACTCCCGGTTCTTCCCCTATGGCTACACCTTC.

This clonotype has only a few counts. The chain carries TRBV12-5 and TRBJ2-1; 12 nucleotides line up with TRBD2. V shed 4 bases and J 4 bases; nucleotides not matched to a gene: 5. The germline V gene has CDR1 LGHNT and CDR2 FRNRAP. This CDR3 region has 16 residues. The DNA of the CDR3 is TGTGCTAGTGGTTCTTTCCTAGCGGGAGGGTACAATGAGCAGTTCTTC. Its translation: CASGSFLAGGYNEQFF.

This clonotype showed up many times. The chain is built from TRBV7-9 and TRBJ2-3; 10 nucleotides match TRBD1. V was pared by 5 bases and J by 0 bases, with 5 bases of the junction left unmatched. The germline V gene encodes CDR1 SEHNR and CDR2 FQNEAQ (reference sequence). This CDR3 region has 16 residues. The CDR3 DNA sequence: TGTGCCAGCAGCAAGGGACAGGGGTCTAGCACAGATACGCAGTATTTT. Its protein is CASSKGQGSSTDTQYF.

The V call is TRBV7-2, the J call TRBJ1-3; 9 bases align to TRBD1. The ends lost 2 bases at V and 3 bases at J; junction bases unmatched: 5. Germline V gene lookup returns CDR1 SGHTA and CDR2 FQGNSA. The CDR3 has 16 amino acids. CDR3 amino acids: CASSLRQGEGGNTIYF. The CDR3 nucleotides read TGTGCCAGCAGCTTACGACAGGGGGAGGGTGGAAACACCATATATTTT.